The 15 T cell receptor beta chains below come from one sample, sequenced in a study of cytomegalovirus exposure and HLA in healthy donors. PCR used 60 Vbeta primers and 13 Jbeta primers. Generated by immunoSEQ multiplex PCR, the TCRdb table keeps only in-frame clones and is missing some. The repertoire holds some 110,000 clones, with just under 80% as singletons. The sequenced sample consisted of PBMCs. The receptors were sampled from a man aged 30-40 years in good health and CMV-seronegative.

CDR3: CASSTNNYGYTF. The CDR3 nucleotides are TGTGCCAGTAGTACCAATAACTATGGCTACACCTTC. The chain has TRBV19 and TRBJ1-2; no clear D. This CDR3 comprises 12 residues. The germline CDR1 and CDR2 sequences are LNHDA and SQIVND (reference sequence). V lost 4 bases, J lost 1 base, and 4 bases lay in between.

V is TRBV15 and J is TRBJ2-7; 9 positions match TRBD1. Germline CDR1 is LNHNV and CDR2 is YYDKDF (reference sequence). Losses at the gene ends were 5 bases for V and 3 bases for J; bases not matched to a gene: 11. There are 16 residues in the CDR3. The CDR3 reads CATSLERDRAFYEQYF. The CDR3 DNA reads TGTGCCACCAGCTTAGAACGGGACAGGGCTTTCTACGAGCAGTACTTC.

The V call is TRBV9, the J call TRBJ2-7; TRBD2 matches at 7 bases. The junction had 28 bases not matched to a gene; V was cut back by 0 bases and J by 4 bases. Germline V gene lookup returns CDR1 SGDLS and CDR2 YYNGEE. This CDR3 is built from 22 residues. CDR3 nucleotide sequence: TGTGCCAGCAGCGTAGGATTGGCCGGAGGGAACGTCAATCTCCGGGGGGTGTACGAGCAGTACTTC. Protein: CASSVGLAGGNVNLRGVYEQYF.

The chain recombines TRBV7-9 with TRBJ1-2, with D unclear. CDR3 length: 12 amino acids. Germline V gene sequence: CDR1 SEHNR, CDR2 FQNEAQ (reference sequence). V gave up 1 base and J gave up 7 bases, with 7 bases separating them. DNA for the CDR3: TGTGCCAGCAGCTTAGACATTTCTGGCTACACCTTC. This sequence encodes CASSLDISGYTF.

The chain recombines TRBV27 with TRBJ2-7; D possibly corresponds to TRBD2 (6 bases). Germline loops: CDR1 MNHEY, CDR2 SMNVEV (reference sequence). This CDR3 is 14 amino acids long. With 7 bases removed from V and 6 bases from J, the gap between germline ends came to 19 bases. This CDR3 is CASKPQARGGEQYF. DNA for the CDR3: TGTGCCAGCAAACCTCAAGCGAGGGGAGGCGAGCAGTACTTC.

The V gene is TRBV4-3, the J gene TRBJ2-7; 7 nucleotides agree with TRBD2. V lost 3 bases and J lost 3; bases outside the gene matches: 5. CDR3 length equals 14 residues. Germline-derived CDR1 and CDR2 are LGHNA and YSLEER. This chain's CDR3 is CASSHASGYYEQYF. CDR3 sequence (DNA): TGCGCCAGCAGCCACGCTAGCGGATACTACGAGCAGTACTTC.

The chain uses TRBV4-3 and TRBJ2-3; 10 bases map to TRBD2. V was clipped by 3 bases and J by 5 bases; unmatched bases: 8. The CDR3 has 16 residues. From germline, CDR1 is LGHNA and CDR2 YSLEER. CDR3 in amino acids: CASSQEIAGGLDTQYF. For the CDR3, the DNA is TGCGCCAGCAGCCAGGAAATAGCGGGAGGACTAGATACGCAGTATTTT.

This clone showed up just a few times. The V and J genes are TRBV10-3 and TRBJ1-1; D not resolved. Germline assignment: CDR1 ENHRY and CDR2 SYGVKD. The CDR3 runs 14 residues. The V and J ends lost 6 bases and 0 bases respectively, with 11 bases between them. CDR3 sequence (DNA): TGTGCCATCAGGAATAGCGAAATGAACACTGAAGCTTTCTTT. It is translated as CAIRNSEMNTEAFF.

The chain joins TRBV5-1 to TRBJ2-1, with 11 bases fitting TRBD2. Losses at the gene ends were 0 bases for V and 7 bases for J; bases not matched to a gene: 6. This CDR3 spans 16 amino acids. CDR1 SGHRS and CDR2 YFSETQ come from the germline V gene. The CDR3 nucleotides read TGCGCCAGCAGCTTGGCACTAGCGGGAGTCGGAAATGAGCAGTTCTTC. It translates to CASSLALAGVGNEQFF.

Worth noting for this clone: At one end the junction does not follow the germline gene, possibly because of a read error. The J gene is TRBJ2-5, the V gene TRBV6-1; D assignment may be TRBD1 or TRBD2 (7 bases each). The CDR3 length is 16 residues. Germline V lookup: CDR1 MNHNS, CDR2 SASEGT. CDR3 nucleotides: TGTGCCAGCAGGGAAGCGGGACAGCTGAACAAAGAGACCCAGTACTTC. Protein: CASREAGQLNKETQYF.

V and J are TRBV19 and TRBJ2-1; 11 positions match TRBD2. V lost 4 bases, J lost 9 bases, and 8 bases stayed unmatched. The germline V gene encodes CDR1 LNHDA and CDR2 SQIVND (reference sequence). The CDR3 loop spans 15 amino acids. The chain's CDR3 is CASSTSGLAVGEQFF. CDR3 bases: TGTGCCAGTAGTACCTCGGGACTAGCGGTTGGTGAGCAGTTCTTC.

The genes are TRBV5-4 and TRBJ2-5; 8 bases are a match to TRBD1. The V gene's germline CDR1 is SGHNT and CDR2 YYREEE (reference sequence). The ends lost 4 bases at V and 2 bases at J; junction bases unmatched: 1. This CDR3 has 13 residues. The chain's CDR3 is CASSGDRQETQYF. CDR3 in DNA: TGTGCCAGCAGCGGGGACAGGCAAGAGACCCAGTACTTC.

The chain joins TRBV18 to TRBJ2-4, with D possibly TRBD2 on 6 matching bases. Trimming removed 3 bases at V and 2 bases at J, with 11 bases between. The CDR3 is made up of 15 amino acids. Germline CDR1 is KGHSH and CDR2 is LQKENI. CDR3 bases: TGTGCCAGCTCACCCTCGGGAGTGCCCAAAAACATTCAGTACTTC. This gives the protein CASSPSGVPKNIQYF. Full variable domain (remainder filled in from reference TRBV18 and TRBJ2-4): NAGVMQNPRHLVRRRGQEARLRCSPMKGHSHVYWYRQLPEEGLKFMVYLQKENIIDESGMPKERFSAEFPKEGPSILRIQQVVRGDSAAYFCASSPSGVPKNIQYFGAGTRLSVL.

This chain links TRBV18 with TRBJ1-2, with 8 bases matching TRBD1. V lost 3 bases and J lost 6; bases outside the gene matches: 9. CDR1 is KGHSH and CDR2 is LQKENI in the germline V gene. CDR3 length: 15 residues. For the CDR3, the DNA is TGTGCCAGCTCACCGACTTTGACAGGGGAGAATGGCTACACCTTC. Amino acid sequence: CASSPTLTGENGYTF.

In regard to this clone: Other DNA sequences of this sample code for an identical CDR3. The V and J genes are TRBV27 and TRBJ2-7; possibly TRBD2 for D (6 bases). CDR3 length: 13 amino acids. Deletions cut 5 bases from V and 4 bases from J, with 12 bases between. Germline V gives CDR1 MNHEY, CDR2 SMNVEV (reference sequence). The CDR3 sequence: CASSPGGDYEQYF. The CDR3 bases are TGTGCCAGCAGTCCCGGAGGGGATTACGAGCAGTACTTC.